This entry lists 9 T cell receptor beta chains sequenced from one sample in a study of cytomegalovirus exposure and HLA in healthy donors. Use of 60 Vbeta and 13 Jbeta primers characterized the PCR. Clones were sequenced by immunoSEQ multiplex PCR, and TCRdb holds only the in-frame ones, with some missing. This sample has under 200,000 clones, with approximately 84% found just once. Material for sequencing was PBMCs. The origin of the receptors is a woman in her forties or fifties in good health and CMV-seropositive.

The chain joins TRBV6-6 to TRBJ2-1; TRBD2 matches 9 bases. This CDR3 comprises 14 residues. Germline loops: CDR1 MNHNY, CDR2 SVGAGI (reference sequence). V trimming: 7 bases; J trimming: 7 bases; junction bases outside the gene matches: 8. The CDR3 loop reads CASKGAGGNNEQFF. The CDR3 DNA sequence: TGTGCCAGCAAGGGGGCGGGGGGGAATAATGAGCAGTTCTTC.

V and J are TRBV30 and TRBJ1-1, with D perhaps TRBD1 (5 bases). The CDR3 has 13 residues. Germline lookup yields CDR1 GTSNPN and CDR2 SVGIG (reference sequence). V lost 0 bases and J 2 bases, leaving 7 bases between the germline ends. CDR3 in DNA: TGTGCCTGGAGTGTACAGGAAAACACTGAAGCTTTCTTT. Amino acids: CAWSVQENTEAFF.

Regarding this clone: The junction departs from germline at one end; a sequencing error may be responsible. The rearrangement links TRBV5-4 to TRBJ2-2; TRBD2 is a possible D gene (6 bases). This CDR3 has 15 amino acids. Germline values: CDR1 SGHNT, CDR2 YYREEE (reference sequence). The DNA of the CDR3 is TGCGCCAGCAGCTTACAGAGCTTGAACACCGGGGGGCTGTTTTTT. It codes for CASSLQSLNTGGLFF.

V is TRBV27 and J is TRBJ2-7, with D possibly being TRBD1 (6 bases). V lost 4 bases to trimming and J lost 2 bases, with 9 bases between them. Germline V gene sequence: CDR1 MNHEY, CDR2 SMNVEV (reference sequence). The CDR3 extends over 13 amino acids. The CDR3 region has the DNA TGTGCCAGCAGTTACGGACAGACCTACGAGCAGTACTTC. Its protein product is CASSYGQTYEQYF.

The CDR3 nucleotides read TGTGCCAGCAGCCGTGGGGGGGGACTCGCAGATACGCAGTATTTT. Its protein is CASSRGGGLADTQYF. The chain joins TRBV5-4 to TRBJ2-3; 7 bases agree with TRBD2. The CDR3 is 15 residues long. CDR1 SGHNT and CDR2 YYREEE come from the germline V gene (reference sequence). V shed 4 bases and J 4 bases; nucleotides not matched to a gene: 9.

V gene TRBV5-4 combines with J gene TRBJ2-3; 9 bases line up with TRBD2. The CDR3 covers 18 residues. J was trimmed by 4 bases and V by 0 bases; bases with no gene match: 12. Germline values: CDR1 SGHNT, CDR2 YYREEE (reference sequence). CDR3 in DNA: TGTGCCAGCAGCTTGGACCCCGCGGGACTAGCTTTCGCAGATACGCAGTATTTT. It yields the protein CASSLDPAGLAFADTQYF.

The V call is TRBV9, the J call TRBJ1-5, with TRBD1 matching 7 bases. Germline assignment: CDR1 SGDLS and CDR2 YYNGEE. The CDR3 loop spans 14 amino acids. J gave up 3 bases and V 3 bases, and 3 bases lay outside the gene matches. CDR3 in amino acids: CASSAGQPNQPQHF. The CDR3 bases are TGTGCCAGCAGCGCGGGACAGCCCAATCAGCCCCAGCATTTT.

The rearrangement joins TRBV6-5 to TRBJ2-2; 7 positions agree with TRBD1. Germline V gives CDR1 MNHEY, CDR2 SVGAGI. With 8 bases clipped from V and 5 bases from J, the junction kept 11 bases outside the gene matches. The CDR3 spans 15 residues. DNA for the CDR3: TGTGCCAGCGAAAGGGCGGACAGGATGACCGGGGAGCTGTTTTTT. Encoded protein: CASERADRMTGELFF.

A word on this clone: The same CDR3 arises from other DNA sequences in this sample as well. V is TRBV27 and J is TRBJ1-2; TRBD1 is a possible D gene (6 bases). Germline assignment: CDR1 MNHEY and CDR2 SMNVEV (reference sequence). V dropped 5 bases and J dropped 5 bases, with 12 bases sitting between them. The CDR3 sequence is 13 residues long. CDR3 coding DNA: TGTGCCAGCAGTCCTTCGACAGGTTATGGCTACACCTTC. It yields the protein CASSPSTGYGYTF.